This is a list of T cell receptor beta chains from one sample in a study of OX40 agonist ivuxolimab in advanced cancers. Profiled with immunoSEQ multiplex PCR; TCRdb holds only in-frame clones, not every one. This sample carries 57,000 or so clones, more than 85% of them seen once, and the ten largest clones take approximately 0.62%. The source was CD4+ or CD8+ T cells sorted from blood, collected in a trial of the OX40 agonist ivuxolimab. These receptors all come from an adult with an advanced solid tumor such as melanoma, head and neck, liver or kidney cancer. Each CDR3 is given without its conserved first and last residue.

TRBJ2-5 13 TRBV10-3 AISDPGGGDETQY
TRBJ2-3 13 TRBV30 AWSVTGLDRDTQY
TRBJ2-1 13 TRBV7-9 ASSLGSGGSNEQF
TRBJ2-1 14 TRBV7-2 ASSLVPLAVSNEQF
TRBJ2-3 13 TRBV5-8 ASSSPTGSPNTQY
TRBJ1-2 10 TRBV10-3 AIRLGDYGYT
TRBJ2-1 12 TRBV7-3 ASSRDRGRDEQF
TRBJ2-3 12 TRBV6-5 ASRFGTSADTQY
TRBJ2-7 11 TRBV5-4 ASSRGPVDEQY
TRBJ1-4 12 TRBV9 ASSVGATNEKLF
TRBJ1-6 12 TRBV5-1 ASSSGLSNSPLH
TRBJ2-1 13 TRBV5-4 ASSPTSLSYNEQF
TRBJ1-1 12 TRBV4-1 ASSQVGAAREAF
TRBJ1-1 11 TRBV6-1 ASRPRWTVEAF
TRBJ1-1 12 TRBV5-5 ASSLEHQDTEAF
TRBJ1-2 12 TRBV5-3 ASSVRQVYYGYT
TRBJ1-2 15 TRBV28 ASSPEQGPSENYGYT
TRBJ2-1 11 TRBV5-4 ASSPRDRGKEF
TRBJ2-3 16 TRBV5-1 ASSLLISRGLGGDTQY
TRBJ1-2 11 TRBV2 ASSDAVNYGYT
TRBJ2-1 12 TRBV4-2 ASRRDLYAGEQF
TRBJ2-3 10 TRBV6-1 ASSGDGDTQY